These 14 T cell receptor beta chains originate from one sample sequenced in a study of T cells after yellow fever vaccination. MiXCR, applied by TCRdb to the 5' RACE reads, yields one record per CDR3 protein. Of about 230,000 distinct CDR3 sequences in the sample, approximately 6.7% are singletons; the top ten hold more than 1%. Material: CD4+ T cells sorted from PBMCs, obtained on the day of the yellow fever booster vaccination. The receptors come from a man aged 25 to 40 who received the YFV17D yellow fever vaccine.

This clonotype has a handful of counts. The J gene is TRBJ2-7, the V gene TRBV27, with 7 bases lining up with TRBD2. Germline values: CDR1 MNHEY, CDR2 SMNVEV (reference sequence). The CDR3 covers 13 residues. With 6 bases clipped from V and 4 bases from J, the junction kept 6 bases outside the gene matches. The CDR3 is CASREGGDYEQYF. The CDR3, as DNA: TGTGCCAGCAGGGAGGGAGGGGATTACGAGCAGTACTTC.

This clonotype was found a few times. V usage is TRBV27 and J usage is TRBJ1-6; D is unresolved. V shed 6 bases and J shed 7 bases, with 19 bases lying between them. This CDR3 spans 16 amino acids. Per the germline V gene, CDR1 is MNHEY and CDR2 is SMNVEV (reference sequence). The CDR3 region has the DNA TGTGCCAGCAGCGAATCAAAGGGAGGACGGAATTCACCCCTCCACTTT. Translated: CASSESKGGRNSPLHF.

About this clonotype: A much bigger clone sits one base away, suggesting this may be a read error. CDR3 bases: TGTGCCAGCAGTTTAATACGTATGGCCCTCGTATTCTACGAGCAGTTCTTC. Translated, it gives CASSLIRMALVFYEQFF. The V call is TRBV12-3 or TRBV12-4, the J call TRBJ2-1, with D hard to call. With 2 bases removed from V and 10 bases from J, the gap between germline ends came to 24 bases. The CDR3 runs to 17 residues.

This clonotype was picked up many times. The J gene is TRBJ2-2, the V gene TRBV5-1, with no clear D. This CDR3 spans 15 amino acids. The V gene lost 0 bases and the J gene lost 0 bases, with 6 bases spanning the gap. Germline values: CDR1 SGHRS, CDR2 YFSETQ. The CDR3 DNA reads as TGCGCCAGCAGCTTGGATTCCGCGAACACCGGGGAGCTGTTTTTT. It encodes CASSLDSANTGELFF.

Worth noting for this clonotype: One end of the junction varies from germline; a read error may be responsible. The V gene is TRBV12-3 or TRBV12-4, the J gene TRBJ2-7; TRBD1 is a possible D gene (6 bases). The length of the CDR3 is 12 residues. CDR3 protein: CASSLSGVEKYF. Written as DNA, the CDR3 is TGTGCCAGCAGTTTATCAGGGGTCGAGAAGTACTTC.

In this sample, this clonotype turned up a few times. The CDR3 region is CASSLAHTANTGELFF. DNA for the CDR3: TGTGCCAGCAGTTTAGCTCATACCGCGAACACCGGGGAGCTGTTTTTT. The V gene is TRBV12-3 or TRBV12-4, the J gene TRBJ2-2; D uncertain. The CDR3 spans 16 residues. The V end lost 0 bases, the J end lost 0 bases, and 8 bases lay between the germline ends.

The chain joins TRBV20-1 to TRBJ2-7; D unresolved. V dropped 0 bases and J dropped 2 bases, with 11 bases sitting between them. This CDR3 spans 14 amino acids. Germline assignment: CDR1 DFQATT and CDR2 SNEGSKA (reference sequence). Written as DNA, the CDR3 is TGCAGTGCTAGAGATGGCCTCATCCCCTACGAGCAGTACTTC. Protein product: CSARDGLIPYEQYF.

V gene TRBV10-2 combines with J gene TRBJ1-5; maybe TRBD1 (5 bases). The germline V and J ends were trimmed by 2 bases and 10 bases, with 9 bases remaining between them. Germline V gives CDR1 WSHSY, CDR2 SAAADI. This CDR3 has 12 amino acids. The CDR3 sequence is CASSESGGPQHF. CDR3 nucleotide sequence: TGCGCCAGCAGTGAGAGCGGGGGACCCCAGCATTTT.

This clonotype was recorded many times. The chain links TRBV7-9 to TRBJ1-3; D is unclear. This CDR3 has 15 amino acids. The germline CDR1 and CDR2 sequences are SEHNR and FQNEAQ (reference sequence). Trimming took 2 bases from V and 0 from J, leaving 8 bases between them. The CDR3 is CASSLWPASGNTIYF. The CDR3 DNA is TGTGCCAGCAGCTTATGGCCTGCCTCTGGAAACACCATATATTTT.

This clonotype was detected ten times or more. The J gene is TRBJ2-7, the V gene TRBV6-1; 11 bases fit TRBD1. The CDR3 totals 14 residues. Germline CDR1 MNHNS, CDR2 SASEGT. The junction had 3 bases not matched to a gene; V was cut back by 6 bases and J by 2 bases. The CDR3 region is CASRRTGGAYEQYF. For the CDR3, the DNA is TGTGCCAGCAGACGGACAGGGGGCGCCTACGAGCAGTACTTC.

Concerning this clonotype: A much larger clone lies a single base off, so this may be a read error. The V and J genes are TRBV5-1 and TRBJ2-1; 12 bases agree with TRBD2. From germline, CDR1 is SGHRS and CDR2 YFSETQ. This CDR3 region has 15 residues. The CDR3 spells CTSSLRLAGGNEQFF. The CDR3 DNA sequence: TGCACCAGCAGCTTGAGGCTAGCGGGGGGGAATGAGCAGTTCTTC.

This sequence joins TRBV29-1 and TRBJ1-1; unclear D gene. This CDR3 spans 13 amino acids. The V gene's germline CDR1 is SQVTM and CDR2 ANQGSEA. V lost 6 bases and J lost 3, with 14 bases in between. In nucleotides, the CDR3 is TGCAGCGTAAAGAAGGTACGAGACACTGAAGCTTTCTTT. It translates to CSVKKVRDTEAFF.

This clonotype was seen ten or more times. The chain recombines TRBV5-1 with TRBJ2-6; D is unresolved. The CDR3 is made up of 16 amino acids. V lost 0 bases to trimming and J lost 0 bases, with 7 bases between them. Germline V gene sequence: CDR1 SGHRS, CDR2 YFSETQ. CDR3 coding DNA: TGCGCCAGCAGCTTGGGGCAGGTCTCTGGGGCCAACGTCCTGACTTTC. This sequence encodes CASSLGQVSGANVLTF.

This chain joins TRBV7-2 and TRBJ2-5; D is unresolved. The CDR3 consists of 16 residues. Germline CDR1 is SGHTA and CDR2 is FQGNSA. Trimming shortened V by 1 base and J by 0 bases, and 12 bases separated the two germline ends. CDR3 sequence (DNA): TGTGCCAGCAGCTTAGTTGGACGGCTTCACCAAGAGACCCAGTACTTC. Protein sequence: CASSLVGRLHQETQYF.